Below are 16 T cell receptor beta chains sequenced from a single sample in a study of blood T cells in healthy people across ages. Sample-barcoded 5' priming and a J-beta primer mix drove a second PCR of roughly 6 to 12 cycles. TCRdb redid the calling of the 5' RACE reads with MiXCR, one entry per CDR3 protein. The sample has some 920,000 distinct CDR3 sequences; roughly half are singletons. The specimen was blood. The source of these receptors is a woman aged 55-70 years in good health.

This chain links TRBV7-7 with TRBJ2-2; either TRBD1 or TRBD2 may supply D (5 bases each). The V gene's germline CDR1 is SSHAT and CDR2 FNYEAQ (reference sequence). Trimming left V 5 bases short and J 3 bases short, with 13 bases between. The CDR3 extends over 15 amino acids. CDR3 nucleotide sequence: TGTGCCAGCAGCCCCGGGACCTATGACACCGGGGAGCTGTTTTTT. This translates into CASSPGTYDTGELFF.

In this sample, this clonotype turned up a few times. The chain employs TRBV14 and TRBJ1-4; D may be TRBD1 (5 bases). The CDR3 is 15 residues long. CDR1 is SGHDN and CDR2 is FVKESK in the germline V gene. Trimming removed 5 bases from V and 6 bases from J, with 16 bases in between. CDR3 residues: CASSSGTVGYEKLFF. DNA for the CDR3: TGTGCCAGCAGCTCCGGGACGGTGGGTTATGAAAAACTGTTTTTT. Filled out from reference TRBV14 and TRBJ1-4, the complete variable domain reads EAGVTQFPSHSVIEKGQTVTLRCDPISGHDNLYWYRRVMGKEIKFLLHFVKESKQDESGMPNNRFLAERTGGTYSTLKVQPAELEDSGVYFCASSSGTVGYEKLFFGSGTQLSVL.

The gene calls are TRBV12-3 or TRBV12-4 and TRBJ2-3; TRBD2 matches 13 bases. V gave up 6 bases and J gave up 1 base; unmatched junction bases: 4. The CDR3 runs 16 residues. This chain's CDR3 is CASSSGLAGRTDTQYF. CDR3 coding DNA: TGTGCCAGCAGCTCGGGACTAGCGGGACGCACAGATACGCAGTATTTT.

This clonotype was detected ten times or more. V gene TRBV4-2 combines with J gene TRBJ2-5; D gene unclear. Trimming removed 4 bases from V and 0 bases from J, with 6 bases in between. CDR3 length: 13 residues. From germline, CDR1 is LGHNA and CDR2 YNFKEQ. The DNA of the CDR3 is TGTGCCAGCAGCCCTAGGAACCAAGAGACCCAGTACTTC. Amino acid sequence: CASSPRNQETQYF.

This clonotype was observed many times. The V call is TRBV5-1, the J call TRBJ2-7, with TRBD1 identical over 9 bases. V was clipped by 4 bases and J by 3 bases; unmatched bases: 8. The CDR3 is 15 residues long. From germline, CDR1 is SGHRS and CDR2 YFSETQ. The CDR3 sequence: CASSVGGTGNYEQYF. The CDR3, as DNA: TGCGCCAGCAGCGTGGGTGGGACAGGGAACTACGAGCAGTACTTC. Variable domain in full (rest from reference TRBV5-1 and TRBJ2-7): KAGVTQTPRYLIKTRGQQVTLSCSPISGHRSVSWYQQTPGQGLQFLFEYFSETQRNKGNFPGRFSGRQFSNSRSEMNVSTLELGDSALYLCASSVGGTGNYEQYFGPGTRLTVT.

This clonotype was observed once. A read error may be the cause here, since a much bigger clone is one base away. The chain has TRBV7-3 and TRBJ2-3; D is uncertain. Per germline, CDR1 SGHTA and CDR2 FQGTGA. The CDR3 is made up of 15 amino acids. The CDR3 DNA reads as TGTGCCAGCAGCCCTACTGGCTTCAGCACAGATACGCGGTATTTT. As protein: CASSPTGFSTDTRYF.

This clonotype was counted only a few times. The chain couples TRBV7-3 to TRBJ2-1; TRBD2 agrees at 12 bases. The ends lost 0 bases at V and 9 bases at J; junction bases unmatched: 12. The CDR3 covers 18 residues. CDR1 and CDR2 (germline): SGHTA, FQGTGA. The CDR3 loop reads CASSLTTGLAGGATEQFF. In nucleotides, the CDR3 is TGTGCCAGCAGCTTAACCACGGGACTAGCGGGTGGGGCGACTGAGCAGTTCTTC.

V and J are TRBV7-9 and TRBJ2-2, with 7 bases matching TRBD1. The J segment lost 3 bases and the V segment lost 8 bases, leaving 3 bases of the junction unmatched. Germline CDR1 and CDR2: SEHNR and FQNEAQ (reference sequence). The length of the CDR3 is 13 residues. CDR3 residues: CASGDRYTGELFF. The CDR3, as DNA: TGTGCCAGCGGGGACAGATACACCGGGGAGCTGTTTTTT.

The CDR3 spells CASTRLAGDTQYF. CDR3 nucleotides: TGTGCCAGCACCAGACTAGCGGGAGATACGCAGTATTTT. The rearrangement uses TRBV7-2 and TRBJ2-3; 10 bases agree with TRBD2. The trim removed 7 bases at V and 5 bases at J, leaving 3 bases unmatched. The CDR3 is 13 amino acids. Germline values: CDR1 SGHTA, CDR2 FQGNSA.

The CDR3 sequence is CSVEVAGGGDEQYF. The DNA of the CDR3 is TGCAGCGTTGAAGTGGCGGGAGGGGGTGACGAGCAGTACTTC. The genes are TRBV29-1 and TRBJ2-7, with 9 bases lining up with TRBD2. This CDR3 is 14 amino acids long. Germline trimming cut 1 base from V and 5 bases from J; bases unmatched to any gene: 6. The V gene's germline CDR1 is SQVTM and CDR2 ANQGSEA.

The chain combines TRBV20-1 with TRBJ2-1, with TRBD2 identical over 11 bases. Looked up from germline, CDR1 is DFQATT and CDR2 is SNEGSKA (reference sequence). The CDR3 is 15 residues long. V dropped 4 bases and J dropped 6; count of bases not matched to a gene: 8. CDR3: CSATPPLAGGNEQFF. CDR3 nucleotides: TGCAGTGCTACACCTCCCCTAGCGGGGGGCAATGAGCAGTTCTTC.

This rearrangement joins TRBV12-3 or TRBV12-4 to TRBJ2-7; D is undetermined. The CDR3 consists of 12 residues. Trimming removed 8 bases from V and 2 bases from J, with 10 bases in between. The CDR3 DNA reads TGTGCCAGCCAACCACGGCCCTACGAGCAGTACTTC. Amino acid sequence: CASQPRPYEQYF.

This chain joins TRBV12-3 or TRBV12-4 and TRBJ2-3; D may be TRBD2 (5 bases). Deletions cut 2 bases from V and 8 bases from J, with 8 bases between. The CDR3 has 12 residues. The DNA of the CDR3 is TGTGCCAGCAGTTTATCCGCGGGTACGCAGTATTTT. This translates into CASSLSAGTQYF.

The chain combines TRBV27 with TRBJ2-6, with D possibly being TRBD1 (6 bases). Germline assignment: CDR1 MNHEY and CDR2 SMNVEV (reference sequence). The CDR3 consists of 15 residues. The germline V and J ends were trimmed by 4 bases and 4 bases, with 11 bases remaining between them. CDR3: CASSSGGKGANVLTF. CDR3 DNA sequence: TGTGCCAGCAGTTCTGGGGGCAAAGGGGCCAACGTCCTGACTTTC. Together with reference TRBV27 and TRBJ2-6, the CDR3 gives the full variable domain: EAQVTQNPRYLITVTGKKLTVTCSQNMNHEYMSWYRQDPGLGLRQIYYSMNVEVTDKGDVPEGYKVSRKEKRNFPLILESPSPNQTSLYFCASSSGGKGANVLTFGAGSRLTVL.

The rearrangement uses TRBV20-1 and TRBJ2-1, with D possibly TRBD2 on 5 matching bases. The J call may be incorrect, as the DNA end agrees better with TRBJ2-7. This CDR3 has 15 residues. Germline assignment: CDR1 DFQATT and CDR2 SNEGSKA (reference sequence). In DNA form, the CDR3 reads TGCAGTGCTGGTCTGGCGGGCCTTTCCTACAATGAGCAGTACTTC. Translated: CSAGLAGLSYNEQYF.

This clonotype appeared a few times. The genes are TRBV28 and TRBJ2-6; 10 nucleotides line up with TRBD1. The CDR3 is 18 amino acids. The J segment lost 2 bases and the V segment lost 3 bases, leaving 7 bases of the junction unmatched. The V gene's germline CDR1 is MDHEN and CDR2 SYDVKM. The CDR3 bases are TGTGCCAGCAGTTTTCGGAGACAGGGGGCAGCTGGGGCCAACGTCCTGACTTTC. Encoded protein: CASSFRRQGAAGANVLTF.